This T cell receptor (beta chain) comes out of a study of T cell responses to AZD1222 COVID-19 vaccine. Study-wide results and limits: Of the AZD1222 recipients, only five to seven were seropositive at baseline. Clonal diversity was possibly underestimated, and the donors were mostly white British, with more females. No day 14 peak samples; only post-peak repertoires were characterized.

Comment on this clone: Its antigen is as yet unknown.

This CDR3 has 20 amino acids. CDR1 and CDR2 from the germline V gene are MNHEY and SMNVEV (reference sequence). The ends were cut back, 1 base at V and 6 bases at J, with 31 bases in the middle. The protocol was immunoSEQ multiplex PCR, while the TCRdb copy is restricted to in-frame clones and leaves out a portion. The sample includes around 84,000 clones, around 90% of them seen just once. This sample comprised peripheral blood, obtained on day 0 of AZD1222 vaccination. The TCR was taken from an adult in good health. The V call is TRBV27, the J call TRBJ2-7, with D possibly TRBD2 on 5 matching bases. CDR3 sequence: CASSLLKWTPLGWLLSEQYF. CDR3 coding DNA: TGTGCCAGCAGTTTATTGAAATGGACTCCGCTGGGATGGTTGCTCTCCGAGCAGTACTTC.